The rows below give T cell receptor beta chains drawn from one sample of a study of shared clonotypes between healthy human individuals. Using immunoSEQ multiplex PCR, the repertoire was profiled, and TCRdb retains in-frame clones only, with some absent. The table records just over 2,000,000 clones, approximately 95% of them present only once. Sequencing was performed on naive CD8+ T cells sorted from blood. Receptor source: a man between 18 and 29 years old in good health. The CDR3 runs from the conserved cysteine through the conserved F or W. A D gene is named only where the DNA matches it firmly. Rows may omit the clone size; those that give it use once, few, many or a size class.

V gene: TRBV30; D gene: .; J gene: TRBJ2-7; clone size: .; CDR3 DNA: TGTGCCTGGAGTGTACTCCCCGGAGGGTACGAGCAGTACTTC; CDR3 protein: CAWSVLPGGYEQYF
V gene: TRBV18; D gene: .; J gene: TRBJ2-1; clone size: .; CDR3 DNA: TGTGCCAGCTCACCGACTAGCTCCTACAATGAGCAGTTCTTC; CDR3 protein: CASSPTSSYNEQFF
V gene: TRBV7-9; D gene: .; J gene: TRBJ2-7; clone size: .; CDR3 DNA: TGTGCCAGCAGCTTAGATGGACAGTTTTACGAGCAGTACTTC; CDR3 protein: CASSLDGQFYEQYF
V gene: TRBV9; D gene: .; J gene: TRBJ2-2; clone size: .; CDR3 DNA: TGTGCCAGCAGCGTAGCCAGGGCCAACACCGGGGAGCTGTTTTTT; CDR3 protein: CASSVARANTGELFF
V gene: TRBV28; D gene: .; J gene: TRBJ2-7; clone size: .; CDR3 DNA: TGTGCCAGCAGTCCCCCAGATGAACCTCCCTACGAGCAGTACTTC; CDR3 protein: CASSPPDEPPYEQYF
V gene: TRBV21-1; D gene: .; J gene: TRBJ2-4; clone size: .; CDR3 DNA: TGTGCCAGCAGCCTCTCCCAGGGAAATCTAGCCAAAAACATTCAGTACTTC; CDR3 protein: CASSLSQGNLAKNIQYF
V gene: TRBV21-1; D gene: .; J gene: TRBJ1-6; clone size: .; CDR3 DNA: TGTGCCAGCAGCAAGCAGCGCCGGGACAGGGGTAATTCACCCCTCCACTTT; CDR3 protein: CASSKQRRDRGNSPLHF
V gene: TRBV5-1; D gene: TRBD1; J gene: TRBJ2-7; clone size: .; CDR3 DNA: TGCGCCAGCAGCTACAGGGGGCGCGATTACGAGCAGTACTTC; CDR3 protein: CASSYRGRDYEQYF
V gene: TRBV6-5; D gene: .; J gene: TRBJ1-6; clone size: .; CDR3 DNA: TGTGCCAGCGGGCCGGGCGGTGGTTCACCCCTCCACTTT; CDR3 protein: CASGPGGGSPLHF
V gene: TRBV2; D gene: TRBD2; J gene: TRBJ2-5; clone size: .; CDR3 DNA: TGTGCCAGCAGTGGACGACTAGCGGGAGTAGTGGAGACCCAGTACTTC; CDR3 protein: CASSGRLAGVVETQYF
V gene: TRBV7-6; D gene: .; J gene: TRBJ2-3; clone size: .; CDR3 DNA: TGTGCCAGCAGCCTCAGCACAGATACGCAGTATTTT; CDR3 protein: CASSLSTDTQYF
V gene: TRBV4-1; D gene: .; J gene: TRBJ2-7; clone size: .; CDR3 DNA: TGCGCCAGCAGCCAAGGGGTCAGCACCTACGAGCAGTACTTC; CDR3 protein: CASSQGVSTYEQYF
V gene: TRBV5-4; D gene: TRBD1; J gene: TRBJ2-7; clone size: .; CDR3 DNA: TGTGCCAGCAGCTTCGCCGGACAGGGCTACGAGCAGTACTTC; CDR3 protein: CASSFAGQGYEQYF
V gene: TRBV11-2; D gene: TRBD1; J gene: TRBJ1-1; clone size: .; CDR3 DNA: TGTGCCAGCAGTCTAGGGGGCTTTGAAGCTTTCTTT; CDR3 protein: CASSLGGFEAFF
V gene: TRBV7-9; D gene: .; J gene: TRBJ1-1; clone size: once; CDR3 DNA: TGTGCCAGCAGCTTACAGGGAGACCCTGAAGCTTTCTTT; CDR3 protein: CASSLQGDPEAFF
V gene: TRBV6-6; D gene: .; J gene: TRBJ2-2; clone size: .; CDR3 DNA: TGTGCCAGCAGGCAGAACACCGGGGAGCTGTTTTTT; CDR3 protein: CASRQNTGELFF
V gene: TRBV7-8; D gene: .; J gene: TRBJ2-3; clone size: .; CDR3 DNA: TGTGCCAGCAGCTATCGCCCTGAGGGGGGTAGCACAGATACGCAGTATTTT; CDR3 protein: CASSYRPEGGSTDTQYF
V gene: TRBV16; D gene: TRBD1; J gene: TRBJ1-1; clone size: .; CDR3 DNA: TGTGCCAGCAGCCACGGCGCTATGGGGACAGGGAACACTGAAGCTTTCTTT; CDR3 protein: CASSHGAMGTGNTEAFF
V gene: TRBV2; D gene: .; J gene: TRBJ2-5; clone size: few; CDR3 DNA: TGTGCCTCCGGAATGGGCTGGGAGACCCAGTACTTC; CDR3 protein: CASGMGWETQYF
V gene: TRBV2; D gene: .; J gene: TRBJ2-7; clone size: .; CDR3 DNA: TGTGCCAGCAGTGAAGCGGGCTGGAACTACGAGCAGTACTTC; CDR3 protein: CASSEAGWNYEQYF
V gene: TRBV7-2; D gene: .; J gene: TRBJ2-1; clone size: .; CDR3 DNA: TGTGCCAGCAGTTACATTGACAGATCCAATGAGCAGTTCTTC; CDR3 protein: CASSYIDRSNEQFF
V gene: TRBV2; D gene: .; J gene: TRBJ2-5; clone size: .; CDR3 DNA: TGTGCCAGCAGTGAAGGGGAAGGAGGACTCGACCCTTTGGAGACCCAGTACTTC; CDR3 protein: CASSEGEGGLDPLETQYF
V gene: TRBV11-2; D gene: TRBD1; J gene: TRBJ2-3; clone size: .; CDR3 DNA: TGTGCCAGCAGCTTAGCAGTACAGGGGGAACAGTATTTT; CDR3 protein: CASSLAVQGEQYF
V gene: TRBV7-8; D gene: TRBD2; J gene: TRBJ2-7; clone size: .; CDR3 DNA: TGTGCCAGCAGAACTGGACTAGCCTACGAGCAGTACTTC; CDR3 protein: CASRTGLAYEQYF
V gene: TRBV7-8; D gene: .; J gene: TRBJ2-7; clone size: .; CDR3 DNA: TGTGCCAGCAGCGCGGGACCGGGAGTCTACGAGCAGTACTTC; CDR3 protein: CASSAGPGVYEQYF
V gene: TRBV4-1; D gene: .; J gene: TRBJ1-4; clone size: .; CDR3 DNA: TGCGCCAGCAGCCAGGCGAGTGAAAAACTGTTTTTT; CDR3 protein: CASSQASEKLFF
V gene: TRBV5-6; D gene: .; J gene: TRBJ1-6; clone size: .; CDR3 DNA: TGTGCCAGCAGCCCGGGACACGGTTCACCCCTCCACTTT; CDR3 protein: CASSPGHGSPLHF
V gene: TRBV19; D gene: .; J gene: TRBJ2-7; clone size: once; CDR3 DNA: TGTGCCAGTAGTATGACCATCTCCTACGAGCAGTACTTC; CDR3 protein: CASSMTISYEQYF
V gene: TRBV4-3; D gene: .; J gene: TRBJ1-1; clone size: .; CDR3 DNA: TGCGCCAGCAGCCAAGAGAGGGGTCCGAACACTGAAGCTTTCTTT; CDR3 protein: CASSQERGPNTEAFF
V gene: TRBV27; D gene: TRBD2; J gene: TRBJ2-2; clone size: .; CDR3 DNA: TGTGCCAGCAGATCATTAGCGGGGCAGGGTTACACCGGGGAGCTGTTTTTT; CDR3 protein: CASRSLAGQGYTGELFF
V gene: TRBV28; D gene: .; J gene: TRBJ2-3; clone size: .; CDR3 DNA: TGTGCCAGCAGTTCCCCAGATACGCAGTATTTT; CDR3 protein: CASSSPDTQYF
V gene: TRBV27; D gene: .; J gene: TRBJ2-5; clone size: .; CDR3 DNA: TGTGCCAGCTATGGGGGGTATGGAGAGACCCAGTACTTC; CDR3 protein: CASYGGYGETQYF
V gene: TRBV9; D gene: .; J gene: TRBJ2-3; clone size: .; CDR3 DNA: TGTGCCAGCAGTGCCGACTACACAGATACGCAGTATTTT; CDR3 protein: CASSADYTDTQYF
V gene: TRBV21-1; D gene: .; J gene: TRBJ1-2; clone size: .; CDR3 DNA: TGTGCCAGCGCCCGGACAGGCCCCTATGGCTACACCTTC; CDR3 protein: CASARTGPYGYTF
V gene: TRBV5-1; D gene: TRBD1; J gene: TRBJ2-7; clone size: .; CDR3 DNA: TGCGCCAGCAGCATTTTACCGGGACAGGGAGGGGCATACGAGCAGTACTTC; CDR3 protein: CASSILPGQGGAYEQYF
V gene: TRBV25-1; D gene: .; J gene: TRBJ2-7; clone size: .; CDR3 DNA: TGTGCCAGCAGTCCCTACAGGTTTTCCTACGAGCAGTACTTC; CDR3 protein: CASSPYRFSYEQYF
V gene: TRBV7-9; D gene: TRBD1; J gene: TRBJ2-3; clone size: once; CDR3 DNA: TGTGCCAGCAGCCAGGGACAGGGGTGGGATGCAGATACGCAGTATTTT; CDR3 protein: CASSQGQGWDADTQYF
V gene: TRBV4-1; D gene: .; J gene: TRBJ2-7; clone size: .; CDR3 DNA: TGCGCCAGCAGCCGGGGAGAAAACTACGAGCAGTACTTC; CDR3 protein: CASSRGENYEQYF
V gene: TRBV19; D gene: TRBD1; J gene: TRBJ2-6; clone size: .; CDR3 DNA: TGTGCCAGTAGTATTACGACAGGGACTGGGGCCAACGTCCTGACTTTC; CDR3 protein: CASSITTGTGANVLTF